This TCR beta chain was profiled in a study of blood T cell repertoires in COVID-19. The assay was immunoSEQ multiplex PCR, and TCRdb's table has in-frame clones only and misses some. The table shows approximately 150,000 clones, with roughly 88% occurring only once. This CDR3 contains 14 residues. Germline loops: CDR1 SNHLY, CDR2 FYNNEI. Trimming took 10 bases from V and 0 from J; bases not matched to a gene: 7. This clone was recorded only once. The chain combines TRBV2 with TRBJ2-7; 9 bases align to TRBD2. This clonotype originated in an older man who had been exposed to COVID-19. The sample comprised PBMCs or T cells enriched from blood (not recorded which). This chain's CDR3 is CANTVGLASYEQYF. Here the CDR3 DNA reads TGTGCCAACACAGTGGGACTAGCCTCCTACGAGCAGTACTTC.